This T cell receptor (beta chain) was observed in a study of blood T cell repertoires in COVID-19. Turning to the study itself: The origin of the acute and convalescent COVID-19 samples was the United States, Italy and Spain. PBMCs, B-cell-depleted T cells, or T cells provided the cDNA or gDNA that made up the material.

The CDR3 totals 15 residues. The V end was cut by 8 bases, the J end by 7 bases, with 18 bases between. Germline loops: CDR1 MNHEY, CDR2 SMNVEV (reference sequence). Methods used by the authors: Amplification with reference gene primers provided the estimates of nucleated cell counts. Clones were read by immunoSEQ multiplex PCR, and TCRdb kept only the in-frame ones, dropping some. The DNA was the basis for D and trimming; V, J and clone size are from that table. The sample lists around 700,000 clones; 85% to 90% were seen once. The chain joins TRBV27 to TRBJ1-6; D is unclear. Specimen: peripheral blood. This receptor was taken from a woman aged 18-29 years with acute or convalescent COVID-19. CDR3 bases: TGTGCCAGCTCAGGCCCGCCGATCCAGAATTCACCCCTCCACTTT. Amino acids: CASSGPPIQNSPLHF.